The T cell receptor (beta chain) under discussion was sequenced for a study of T cell responses to AZD1222 COVID-19 vaccine. General observations from the study: Repertoire sampling was restricted to post-peak T cell response timepoints. Possibly, clonal diversity was underestimated; donors were largely white British and included more females. Spike was spanned by vaccine-associated CD4 TCRs, which were dominant at 160-218 and 743-854.

Some clones are missing from TCRdb's copy, which holds only in-frame ones; the method was immunoSEQ multiplex PCR. The sample shows approximately 120,000 clones, approximately 91% of them seen only once. With respect to this clone: What it binds is not known.

This material consisted of peripheral blood, taken on day 0 of AZD1222 vaccination. This sequence originates from an adult in good health.

The CDR3 DNA sequence: TGTGCCAGCAGTCCCGGGACTAACTCAGATACGCAGTATTTT. It yields the protein CASSPGTNSDTQYF. J is TRBJ2-3 and V is TRBV5-5; 7 bases are a match to TRBD2. Trimming removed 5 bases from V and 4 bases from J; junction bases left unmatched: 7. Germline values: CDR1 SGHKS, CDR2 YYEKEE (reference sequence). This CDR3 comprises 14 residues.